The text below deals with one T cell receptor (beta chain). CDR1 is SNHLY and CDR2 is FYNNEI in the germline V gene. The length of the CDR3 is 15 residues. V dropped 4 bases and J dropped 9; count of bases not matched to a gene: 9. The entry originates in a study of blood T cell repertoires in COVID-19. As for the study in general: The origin of the acute and convalescent COVID-19 samples was the United States, Italy and Spain. T cells, B-cell-depleted T cells, or PBMCs supplied cDNA or gDNA.

This table comes from immunoSEQ multiplex PCR, and its TCRdb copy is limited to in-frame clones, with some not included. Here the sample spans about 270,000 clones, 85% being singletons. Material: peripheral blood. The V gene is TRBV2, the J gene TRBJ2-1, with 10 nucleotides matching TRBD2. The clonotype comes from a human donor in a cohort sampled during active COVID-19. The DNA of the CDR3 is TGTGCCAGCAGTGCTGTACTAGCGGGATGGGGTGAGCAGTTCTTC. Translating gives CASSAVLAGWGEQFF.